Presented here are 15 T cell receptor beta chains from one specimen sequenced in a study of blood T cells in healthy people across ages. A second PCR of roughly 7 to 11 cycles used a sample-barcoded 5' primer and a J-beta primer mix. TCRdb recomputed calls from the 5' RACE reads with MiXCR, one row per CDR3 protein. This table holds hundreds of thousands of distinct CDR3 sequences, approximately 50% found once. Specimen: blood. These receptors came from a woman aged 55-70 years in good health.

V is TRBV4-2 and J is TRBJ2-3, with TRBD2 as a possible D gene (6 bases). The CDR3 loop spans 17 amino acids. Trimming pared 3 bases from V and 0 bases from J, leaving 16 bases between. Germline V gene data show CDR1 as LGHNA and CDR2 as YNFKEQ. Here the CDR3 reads CASSQLGTPTSTDTQYF. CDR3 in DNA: TGTGCCAGCAGCCAGCTGGGGACTCCAACTAGCACAGATACGCAGTATTTT.

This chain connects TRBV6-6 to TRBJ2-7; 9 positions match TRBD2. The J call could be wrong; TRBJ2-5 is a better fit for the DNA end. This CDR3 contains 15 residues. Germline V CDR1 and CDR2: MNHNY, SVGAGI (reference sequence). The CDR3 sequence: CASSFLTSGAGTQYF. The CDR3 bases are TGTGCCAGCAGTTTCCTGACTAGCGGTGCTGGGACCCAGTACTTC.

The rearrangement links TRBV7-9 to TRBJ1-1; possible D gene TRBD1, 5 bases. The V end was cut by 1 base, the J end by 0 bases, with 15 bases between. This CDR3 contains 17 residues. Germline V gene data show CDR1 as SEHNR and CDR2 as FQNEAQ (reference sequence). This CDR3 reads CASSLGQGSLVNTEAFF. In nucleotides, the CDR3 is TGTGCCAGCAGCTTAGGGCAGGGTTCACTAGTGAACACTGAAGCTTTCTTT.

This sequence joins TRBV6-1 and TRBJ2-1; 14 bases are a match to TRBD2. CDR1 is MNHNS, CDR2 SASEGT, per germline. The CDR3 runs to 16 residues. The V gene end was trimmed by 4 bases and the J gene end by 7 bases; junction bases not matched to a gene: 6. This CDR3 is CASSGLAGGEGNEQFF. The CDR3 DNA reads TGTGCCAGCAGTGGACTAGCGGGAGGGGAAGGGAATGAGCAGTTCTTC.

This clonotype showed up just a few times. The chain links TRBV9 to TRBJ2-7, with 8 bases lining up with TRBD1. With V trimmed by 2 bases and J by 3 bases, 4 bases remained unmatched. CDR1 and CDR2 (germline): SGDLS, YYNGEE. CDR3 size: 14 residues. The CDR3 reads CASSVGQGFYEQYF. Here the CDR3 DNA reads TGTGCCAGCAGCGTCGGACAGGGATTCTACGAGCAGTACTTC.

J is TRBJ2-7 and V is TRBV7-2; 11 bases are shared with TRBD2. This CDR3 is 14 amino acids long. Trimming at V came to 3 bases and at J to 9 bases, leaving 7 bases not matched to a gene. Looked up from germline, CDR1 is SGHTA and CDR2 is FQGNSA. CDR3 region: CASSLIAGGSGQYF. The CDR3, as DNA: TGTGCCAGCAGCTTGATAGCGGGAGGGAGTGGGCAGTACTTC.

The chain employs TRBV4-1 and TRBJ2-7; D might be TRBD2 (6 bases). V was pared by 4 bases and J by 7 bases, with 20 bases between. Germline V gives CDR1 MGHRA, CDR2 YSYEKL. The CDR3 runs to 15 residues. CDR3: CASSPDPTSFNEQYF. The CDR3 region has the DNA TGCGCCAGCAGCCCCGACCCGACTAGTTTCAATGAGCAGTACTTC.

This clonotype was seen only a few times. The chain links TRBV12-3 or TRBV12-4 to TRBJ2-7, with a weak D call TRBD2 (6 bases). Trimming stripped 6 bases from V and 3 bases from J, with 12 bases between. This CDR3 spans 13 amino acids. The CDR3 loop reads CASRVAAGYEQYF. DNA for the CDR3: TGTGCCAGCAGAGTAGCGGCAGGCTACGAGCAGTACTTC.

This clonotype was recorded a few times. DNA for the CDR3: TGTGCCAGCAGCATCTCAGAGACTCAAGAGACCCAGTACTTC. Protein: CASSISETQETQYF. V usage is TRBV9 and J usage is TRBJ2-5; no clear D. The CDR3 contains 14 residues. The V gene lost 4 bases and the J gene lost 2 bases, with 12 bases spanning the gap. The V gene's germline CDR1 is SGDLS and CDR2 YYNGEE. The full variable domain, rest sourced from reference TRBV9 and TRBJ2-5, is DSGVTQTPKHLITATGQRVTLRCSPRSGDLSVYWYQQSLDQGLQFLIQYYNGEERAKGNILERFSAQQFPDLHSELNLSSLELGDSALYFCASSISETQETQYFGPGTRLLVL.

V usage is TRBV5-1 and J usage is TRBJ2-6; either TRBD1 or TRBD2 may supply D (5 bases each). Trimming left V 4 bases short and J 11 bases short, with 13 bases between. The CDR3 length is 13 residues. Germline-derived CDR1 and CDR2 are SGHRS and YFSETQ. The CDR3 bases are TGCGCCAGCAGCCCCATCGTGGGGGACGTCCTGACTTTC. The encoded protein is CASSPIVGDVLTF. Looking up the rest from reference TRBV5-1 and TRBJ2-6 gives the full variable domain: KAGVTQTPRYLIKTRGQQVTLSCSPISGHRSVSWYQQTPGQGLQFLFEYFSETQRNKGNFPGRFSGRQFSNSRSEMNVSTLELGDSALYLCASSPIVGDVLTFGAGSRLTVL.

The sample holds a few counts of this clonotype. The CDR3 nucleotides read TGTGCCAGCAGTTTATGGCGGGGAAACAAAAACATTCAGTACTTC. Residues: CASSLWRGNKNIQYF. The chain has TRBV28 and TRBJ2-4; a weak D match, TRBD2 (6 bases). The CDR3 totals 15 residues. The V gene's germline CDR1 is MDHEN and CDR2 SYDVKM. V dropped 0 bases and J dropped 3 bases, with 9 bases sitting between them. The full variable domain, with the rest looked up from reference TRBV28 and TRBJ2-4, is DVKVTQSSRYLVKRTGEKVFLECVQDMDHENMFWYRQDPGLGLRLIYFSYDVKMKEKGDIPEGYSVSREKKERFSLILESASTNQTSMYLCASSLWRGNKNIQYFGAGTRLSVL.

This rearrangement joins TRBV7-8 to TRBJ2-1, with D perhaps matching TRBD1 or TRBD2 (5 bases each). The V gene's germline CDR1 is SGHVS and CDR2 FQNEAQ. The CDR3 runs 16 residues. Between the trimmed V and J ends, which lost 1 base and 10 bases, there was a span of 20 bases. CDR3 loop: CASSLVGEIGFYEQFF. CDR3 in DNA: TGTGCCAGCAGCTTAGTGGGGGAAATCGGTTTCTACGAGCAGTTCTTC.

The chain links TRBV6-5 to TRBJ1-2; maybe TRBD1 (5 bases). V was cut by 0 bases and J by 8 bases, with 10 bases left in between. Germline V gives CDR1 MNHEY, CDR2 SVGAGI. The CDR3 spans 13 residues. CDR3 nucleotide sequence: TGTGCCAGCAGTTACTCTTGGGGGGTCGGCTACACCTTC. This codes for CASSYSWGVGYTF.

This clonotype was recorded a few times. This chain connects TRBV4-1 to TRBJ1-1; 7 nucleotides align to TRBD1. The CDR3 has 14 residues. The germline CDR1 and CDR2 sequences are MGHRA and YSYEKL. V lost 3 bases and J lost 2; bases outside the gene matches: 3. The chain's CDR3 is CASSQTGTNTEAFF. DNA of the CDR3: TGCGCCAGCAGCCAGACAGGGACCAACACTGAAGCTTTCTTT.

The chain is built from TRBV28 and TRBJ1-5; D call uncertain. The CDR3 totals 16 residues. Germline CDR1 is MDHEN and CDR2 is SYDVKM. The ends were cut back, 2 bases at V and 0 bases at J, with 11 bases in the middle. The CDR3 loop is CASSLPGSYSNQPQHF. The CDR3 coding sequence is TGTGCCAGCAGTTTACCAGGCAGTTATAGCAATCAGCCCCAGCATTTT.